These 30 T cell receptor beta chains originate from one sample sequenced in a study of T cells in women clearing cervical HPV infection. TCRdb's table, derived via immunoSEQ multiplex PCR, lists solely in-frame clones and lacks some. This repertoire includes about 14,000 clones. The material sequenced was blood buffy coat. The receptors shown here come from a woman between 18 and 70 years old with a cervical HPV16 infection that either progressed to CIN3+ or cleared (not recorded which).

Concerning this clone: One junction end disagrees with the germline gene, perhaps due to a read error. Read data end 3 residues before the CDR3 end; the end is taken from the germline J gene. The V gene is TRBV4-2, the J gene TRBJ2-3, with TRBD1 as a possible D gene (5 bases). From germline, CDR1 is LGHNA and CDR2 YNFKEQ. CDR3 length: 15 residues. The CDR3 bases that were read are TGCACCAGCAGCCTGGACAAGTATGGCACAGATACG. Translating it yields CTSSLDKYGTDT. Given in full, the CDR3 is CTSSLDKYGTDTQYF.

Comments on this clone: The CDR3 end falls 3 residues outside the read, so it is completed with the germline J gene. The chain employs TRBV7-6 and TRBJ2-7; 8 bases are shared with TRBD2. Trimming cost V 8 bases and J 4 bases; bases outside gene matches: 10. CDR3 length: 14 amino acids. Germline CDR1 SGHVS, CDR2 FNYEAQ. CDR3 amino acids: CASARGGAGYEQYF. The CDR3 DNA, read in part, is TGTGCCAGCGCCCGGGGGGGAGCCGGATACGAG.

A note on this clone: The junction departs from germline at one end; a sequencing error may be responsible. Sequencing ends 3 residues short of the CDR3 end; the germline J gene provides the rest. V and J are TRBV4-2 and TRBJ1-3; D is unclear. The CDR3 covers 16 residues. Germline V gene sequence: CDR1 LGHNA, CDR2 YNFKEQ. The CDR3 reads CASSQDRRDSGNTIYF. Partial CDR3 DNA: TGCGCCAGCAGCCAAGATAGGCGGGACTCTGGAAACACC.

Regarding this clone: The read falls 3 residues short of the CDR3 end, and the missing part is taken from the germline J gene. The chain combines TRBV7-9 with TRBJ2-3; 8 bases fit TRBD1. CDR1 SEHNR and CDR2 FQNEAQ come from the germline V gene (reference sequence). The CDR3 extends over 15 amino acids. The sequenced part of the CDR3 DNA is TGTGCCAGCAGTCCAAGTTCAGGGGGCGACGAGACG. The encoded protein is CASSPSSGGDET. The whole CDR3 protein reads CASSPSSGGDETQYF.

Notes on this clone: The read ends 3 residues before the CDR3 terminus; that terminus is restored from the germline J gene. The V gene is TRBV6-1, the J gene TRBJ1-4; TRBD1 aligns across 10 bases. CDR1 MNHNS and CDR2 SASEGT come from the germline V gene. CDR3 length equals 13 residues. The part of the CDR3 DNA that was read is TGTGCCAGCAGTGAAGACCGGGACAGGGGA. Translation gives CASSEDRDRG. The whole CDR3 region reads CASSEDRDRGLFF.

Note on this clone: The sequenced fragment ends 3 residues before the CDR3 boundary, so the rest is inferred from the germline J gene. The chain recombines TRBV2 with TRBJ1-4, with 8 bases that match TRBD1. Germline CDR1 is SNHLY and CDR2 is FYNNEI. The CDR3 totals 14 residues. The DNA read from the CDR3 is TGTGCCAGCAGCTACGACAGGGGAATTGGACCA. This encodes CASSYDRGIGP. The CDR3, in full, reads CASSYDRGIGPLFF.

Note on this clone: The sequence runs out 3 residues before the end of the CDR3; the remainder is reconstructed from the germline J gene. The rearrangement joins TRBV7-2 to TRBJ1-2; possible D gene TRBD1, 6 bases. Germline V lookup: CDR1 SGHTA, CDR2 FQGNSA. The CDR3 contains 13 residues. The CDR3 sequence: CASSLQGYNDYTF. Partial CDR3 DNA: TGTGCCAGCAGCTTACAGGGGTACAATGAC.

In regard to this clone: Germline and junction disagree at one end, which may indicate a read error. Read data end 3 residues before the CDR3 end; the end is taken from the germline J gene. Other DNA sequences of this sample code for an identical CDR3. The chain carries TRBV10-3 and TRBJ1-3; 8 positions match TRBD1. There are 16 residues in the CDR3. The germline V gene encodes CDR1 ENHRY and CDR2 SYGVKD. CDR3 DNA, as far as it was read: TGTGCCATCAGTGAAACGGGACAGGATTCTGGAAACACA. It encodes CAISETGQDSGNT. Given in full, the CDR3 is CAISETGQDSGNTIYF.

Comments on this clone: Compared with germline, one end of the junction differs, possibly owing to a read error. From the germline J gene comes the end of the CDR3, since the read stops 3 residues before it. The sample holds other DNA sequences that translate to the same CDR3. J is TRBJ1-3 and V is TRBV5-1, with D unresolved. The V gene's germline CDR1 is SGHRS and CDR2 YFSETQ. The CDR3 loop spans 15 amino acids. This CDR3 is CASSLGASSGNTIYF. The CDR3 DNA, read in part, is TGCGCCAGCAGCCTAGGAGCTAGCTCTGGAAACACG.

A note on this clone: The observed sequence ends 3 residues before the CDR3 terminus, with the missing tail filled in from the germline J gene. The rearrangement uses TRBV10-3 and TRBJ2-4, with D uncertain. CDR3 length equals 12 residues. Germline V CDR1 and CDR2: ENHRY, SYGVKD. The CDR3 loop is CAISESEGSQYF. The sequenced CDR3 bases are TGTGCCATCAGTGAGTCGGAAGGGTCT.

Concerning this clone itself: Read data end 3 residues before the CDR3 end; the end is taken from the germline J gene. The rearrangement joins TRBV6-1 to TRBJ2-5; 9 bases match TRBD1. The CDR3 runs 15 residues. The V gene's germline CDR1 is MNHNS and CDR2 SASEGT. V shed 4 bases and J 4 bases; nucleotides not matched to a gene: 7. The CDR3 bases that were read are TGTGCCAGCAGTGGAAGACAGGGGGGACGAGAGACC. Its protein product is CASSGRQGGRET. The whole CDR3 sequence is CASSGRQGGRETQYF.

The DNA read from the CDR3 is TGTGCCAGCAGTGAAAAACCCCAAACCAGACAGGGTAGTAATTCACCG. Its protein product is CASSEKPQTRQGSNSP. The full CDR3 protein reads CASSEKPQTRQGSNSPLFF. V usage is TRBV6-1 and J usage is TRBJ2-2; the match to TRBD1 covers 7 bases. The read halts 3 residues ahead of the CDR3 end, with the missing end drawn from the germline J gene. Germline CDR1 reads MNHNS; CDR2 reads SASEGT. CDR3 length: 19 residues.

On this clone: With the read ending 3 residues before the CDR3 end, the germline J gene is used to fill in that end. The V gene is TRBV6-2 or TRBV6-3, the J gene TRBJ2-1; D is unclear. The germline CDR1 and CDR2 sequences are MNHEY and SVGEGT. The CDR3 runs to 12 residues. V gave up 6 bases and J gave up 6 bases, with 9 bases separating them. This CDR3 is CASRLISNEQFF. CDR3 DNA (partial): TGTGCCAGCAGATTAATTAGCAATGAG.

Regarding this clone: The CDR3 extends 3 residues past the end of the read, so its final part is completed from the germline J gene. J is TRBJ2-7 and V is TRBV7-2, with TRBD2 identical over 14 bases. Germline V gene sequence: CDR1 SGHTA, CDR2 FQGNSA. The CDR3 length is 13 residues. The V segment lost 5 bases and the J segment 6 bases; nucleotides outside the gene matches: 0. The CDR3 protein is CASSGTSGSEQYF. CDR3 DNA (partial): TGTGCCAGCAGCGGGACTAGCGGGAGCGAG.

On this clone itself: The read gets to within 3 residues of the CDR3 end, and the germline J gene fills in the rest. V and J are TRBV19 and TRBJ1-1; 8 nucleotides match TRBD1. The V gene's germline CDR1 is LNHDA and CDR2 SQIVND (reference sequence). The CDR3 runs to 13 residues. Unmatched junction bases numbered 0, after V lost 5 bases and J lost 1 base. CDR3 protein: CASSQGANTEAFF. CDR3 DNA, as far as it was read: TGTGCCAGTAGTCAGGGGGCGAACACTGAA.

Turning to this clone: Read data end 3 residues before the CDR3 end; the end is taken from the germline J gene. The chain recombines TRBV7-9 with TRBJ2-5, with D maybe TRBD1 (5 bases). The CDR3 totals 13 residues. V was shortened by 5 bases and J by 4 bases, with 11 bases between the two germline ends. Germline-derived CDR1 and CDR2 are SEHNR and FQNEAQ (reference sequence). Here the CDR3 reads CASSDLRVETQYF. Partial CDR3 DNA: TGTGCCAGCAGCGACCTCAGGGTAGAGACC.

This clone is identified as large from frequency. The CDR3 end falls 3 residues outside the read, so it is completed with the germline J gene. At the DNA level, this CDR3 is encoded by other sequences in the same sample as well. This chain uses TRBV6-2 or TRBV6-3 with TRBJ1-2, with no clear D. There are 11 residues in the CDR3. CDR1 is MNHEY, CDR2 SVGEGT, per germline. Incomplete CDR3 DNA: TGTGCCAGCAGTTACTCCTACGAC. Translated, it gives CASSYSYD. The CDR3 in its entirety is CASSYSYDYTF.

As concerns this clone: The read ends 3 residues shy of where the CDR3 ends; the end is completed using the germline J gene. The V call is TRBV19, the J call TRBJ2-2; TRBD1 aligns across 11 bases. This CDR3 has 18 amino acids. Per the germline V gene, CDR1 is LNHDA and CDR2 is SQIVND (reference sequence). Germline trimming cut 5 bases from V and 3 bases from J; bases unmatched to any gene: 11. The CDR3 loop reads CASSAIPGQGDHTGELFF. CDR3 DNA, as far as it was read: TGTGCCAGTAGTGCAATACCGGGACAGGGGGATCACACCGGGGAG.

Notes on this clone: Sequencing ends 3 residues short of the CDR3 end; the germline J gene provides the rest. The rearrangement uses TRBV28 and TRBJ2-7, with unresolved D. Germline V CDR1 and CDR2: MDHEN, SYDVKM. The CDR3 has 14 residues. With 3 bases removed from V and 0 bases from J, the gap between germline ends came to 9 bases. Partial CDR3 DNA: TGTGCCAGCAGTTTTACGGGTTCCTCCTACGAG. Amino acid sequence: CASSFTGSSYE. The complete CDR3 sequence is CASSFTGSSYEQYF.

About this clone itself: Read data end 3 residues before the CDR3 end; the end is taken from the germline J gene. J is TRBJ2-2 and V is TRBV18; tentative D call: TRBD1 (5 bases). This CDR3 is 15 amino acids long. CDR1 is KGHSH and CDR2 is LQKENI in the germline V gene. The covered CDR3 bases are TGTGCCAGCTCTCCCCAACCGTCTGGGGCCAACGTG. Translated, it gives CASSPQPSGANV. The entire CDR3 is CASSPQPSGANVLFF.

As concerns this clone: The CDR3 is cut off 3 residues early in the read; its end comes from the germline J gene. The rearrangement links TRBV23-1 to TRBJ1-2; TRBD1 aligns across 8 bases. TRBV23-1 is labeled an ORF, and its function is uncertain. V gave up 9 bases and J gave up 3 bases; unmatched junction bases: 0. This CDR3 has 11 amino acids. The CDR3 DNA, read in part, is TGCGCCAGGGACAGGGACTATGGC. It encodes CARDRDYG. The whole CDR3 sequence reads CARDRDYGYTF.

A word on this clone: The CDR3 end lies 3 residues beyond the end of the read and is filled in from the germline J gene. This chain uses TRBV2 with TRBJ2-1; possibly TRBD2 for D (5 bases). Germline-derived CDR1 and CDR2 are SNHLY and FYNNEI. The CDR3 spans 15 residues. Trimming removed 11 bases from V and 3 bases from J, with 20 bases in between. The CDR3: CAGSPDSLRYNEQFF. The sequenced CDR3 bases are TGTGCCGGGTCACCGGACTCCCTCCGCTACAATGAG.

In regard to this clone: The observed sequence ends 3 residues before the CDR3 terminus, with the missing tail filled in from the germline J gene. The chain combines TRBV27 with TRBJ2-7, with D perhaps matching TRBD1 (6 bases). Trimming took 5 bases from V and 0 from J, leaving 11 bases between them. Germline CDR1 reads MNHEY; CDR2 reads SMNVEV (reference sequence). This CDR3 comprises 14 residues. CDR3 DNA, as far as it was read: TGTGCCAGCAGTCCCCGGGACATCTCCTACGAG. This encodes CASSPRDISYE. The whole CDR3 reads CASSPRDISYEQYF.

Details on this clone: The DNA ends 3 residues before the CDR3 does, and the rest of the CDR3 is filled in from the germline J gene. The genes are TRBV20-1 and TRBJ2-2; D remains unclear. The CDR3 totals 15 residues. V dropped 1 base and J dropped 0 bases, with 9 bases sitting between them. CDR1 DFQATT and CDR2 SNEGSKA come from the germline V gene (reference sequence). The DNA read from the CDR3 is TGCAGTGCTAGAGTGCCAACTCCGAACACCGGGGAG. This sequence encodes CSARVPTPNTGE. The whole CDR3 protein reads CSARVPTPNTGELFF.

Of note for this clone: The read terminates 3 residues before the CDR3 end, so the remaining end is supplied by the germline J gene. This rearrangement joins TRBV5-6 to TRBJ1-1, with D tentatively TRBD1 (5 bases). This CDR3 region has 15 residues. Germline CDR1 is SGHDT and CDR2 is YYEEEE. Between the trimmed V and J ends, which lost 4 bases and 5 bases, there was a span of 18 bases. The CDR3 sequence is CASSDPRVYGTEAFF. Partial CDR3 DNA: TGTGCCAGCAGCGACCCCAGGGTCTATGGAACTGAA.

On this clone: The read terminates 3 residues ahead of where the CDR3 ends, so the germline J gene completes it. The rearrangement joins TRBV2 to TRBJ2-2; no definite D call. The CDR3 is 17 amino acids. CDR1 and CDR2 from the germline V gene are SNHLY and FYNNEI. The CDR3 spells CASSESPSTSYNSPLFF. The DNA read from the CDR3 is TGTGCCAGCAGTGAGAGCCCGTCAACCTCCTATAATTCACCG.

Its frequency marks this clone as medium-sized. The read is 3 residues too short to cover the CDR3 end, so that end is filled in from the germline J gene. The rearrangement joins TRBV12-3 or TRBV12-4 to TRBJ2-1; TRBD1 matches at 9 bases. This CDR3 comprises 16 residues. V dropped 3 bases and J dropped 8; count of bases not matched to a gene: 11. Partial CDR3 DNA: TGTGCCAGCAGTTTGAGAATCAACAGGGGGCTGGATGAG. Protein sequence: CASSLRINRGLDE. The whole CDR3 sequence reads CASSLRINRGLDEQFF.

Details on this clone: The read halts 3 residues ahead of the CDR3 end, with the missing end drawn from the germline J gene. The chain combines TRBV6-2 or TRBV6-3 with TRBJ2-3; 10 positions agree with TRBD1. CDR1 is MNHEY and CDR2 is SVGEGT in the germline V gene. V lost 4 bases, J lost 2 bases, and 6 bases stayed unmatched. This CDR3 has 16 amino acids. The CDR3 DNA, read in part, is TGTGCCAGCAGTTGGACAGGGGGGGACTACACAGATACG. Translated, it gives CASSWTGGDYTDT. Given in full, the CDR3 is CASSWTGGDYTDTQYF.

As for this clone: Sequencing ends 3 residues short of the CDR3 end; the germline J gene provides the rest. The chain links TRBV4-1 to TRBJ1-1, with a weak D call TRBD1 (5 bases). This CDR3 has 15 residues. V was trimmed by 0 bases and J by 1 base, leaving 9 bases between them. Germline assignment: CDR1 MGHRA and CDR2 YSYEKL. CDR3 sequence reads: CASSQEGQGNTEAFF. The DNA read from the CDR3 is TGCGCCAGCAGCCAAGAAGGGCAGGGGAACACTGAA.

As to this clone: The read ends 3 residues shy of where the CDR3 ends; the end is completed using the germline J gene. The chain couples TRBV19 to TRBJ2-7; 9 positions match TRBD1. The V gene end was trimmed by 3 bases and the J gene end by 0 bases; junction bases not matched to a gene: 3. This CDR3 is 15 amino acids long. Germline CDR1 is LNHDA and CDR2 is SQIVND (reference sequence). The CDR3 bases that were read are TGTGCCAGTAGTATTGGGACAGGGAGCTCCTACGAG. It is translated as CASSIGTGSSYE. The full CDR3 reads CASSIGTGSSYEQYF.